Listed below are T cell receptor beta chains from one sample, sequenced in a study of OX40 agonist ivuxolimab in advanced cancers. Clones were read by immunoSEQ multiplex PCR, and TCRdb kept only the in-frame ones, dropping some. This sample has roughly 64,000 clones, with roughly 89% found just once. The specimen comprised CD4+ or CD8+ T cells sorted from blood, sampled in a trial of the OX40 agonist ivuxolimab. The source of these receptors is an adult with an advanced solid tumor such as melanoma, head and neck, liver or kidney cancer. Each CDR3 is given without its conserved first and last residue. Each record gives: V gene, J gene, CDR3 protein.

>TRBV5-4|TRBJ1-1
ASSLAHGPNTEAF
>TRBV14|TRBJ1-1
ASNQFGGRDEAF
>TRBV11-3|TRBJ2-1
ASSSVAGNEQF
>TRBV15|TRBJ2-7
ATSRAPAYGADYEQY
>TRBV7-8|TRBJ1-1
ASSVQGIVTEAF
>TRBV11-3|TRBJ1-1
ASSQDRGNTEAF
>TRBV30|TRBJ2-7
AWSAPFRTGTYEQY
>TRBV18|TRBJ2-3
ASSFSEASTDTQY
>TRBV5-5|TRBJ1-5
ASSLGLLNQPQH
>TRBV6-5|TRBJ2-2
ASRAAGFSTGELF
>TRBV7-7|TRBJ2-1
ASSLAIGTAYNEQF